This TCR beta chain was recovered during a study of OX40 agonist ivuxolimab in advanced cancers. The ends were cut back, 3 bases at V and 6 bases at J, with 15 bases in the middle. CDR1 MNHNS and CDR2 SASEGT come from the germline V gene. The CDR3 has 15 amino acids. Sequencing was performed with immunoSEQ multiplex PCR; in TCRdb, only in-frame clones are kept and a portion is missing. The sample yields around 100,000 clones, roughly 90% seen once. This clonotype was obtained from an adult with an advanced solid tumor such as melanoma, head and neck, liver or kidney cancer. The rearrangement links TRBV6-1 to TRBJ2-1; D possibly corresponds to TRBD1 (5 bases). The starting material was CD4+ or CD8+ T cells sorted from blood, obtained in a trial of the OX40 agonist ivuxolimab. The CDR3 DNA is TGTGCCAGCAGTGAGACAGCGATTTCCGGCAATGAGCAGTTCTTC. Translating gives CASSETAISGNEQFF.